Listed here is a single T cell receptor beta chain. The data were obtained in a study of blood T cell repertoires in COVID-19. Profiling relied on immunoSEQ multiplex PCR, and the TCRdb table lists in-frame clones only, not all of them. The sample records more than 45,000 clones, less than 95% being singletons. The germline V gene encodes CDR1 MNHNY and CDR2 SVGAGI (reference sequence). The germline V and J ends were trimmed by 7 bases and 0 bases, with 13 bases remaining between them. This CDR3 is 14 amino acids long. This clonotype originated in an older man with acute or convalescent COVID-19. This rearrangement joins TRBV6-6 to TRBJ2-7; the D gene is possibly TRBD1 (5 bases). The source material was peripheral blood. CDR3 nucleotide sequence: TGTGCCAGCAAGAGCAGGGATACCTCCTACGAGCAGTACTTC. This codes for CASKSRDTSYEQYF.